This entry features one T cell receptor (beta chain) sequence. No antigen is known for it. This entry belongs to a study of OX40 agonist ivuxolimab in advanced cancers. Study at large: Dosing consisted of intravenous ivuxolimab at 0.01 to 10 mg/kg every 2 weeks. Study-wide findings and caveats: CD8+ T cells averaged more expanded clones than CD4+. It was not determined which antigens were specifically recognized by the peripheral T cells that had undergone clonal expansion.

Profiling relied on immunoSEQ multiplex PCR, and the TCRdb table lists in-frame clones only, not all of them. The sample gives roughly 23,000 clones, nearly 85% of which show up once; over 15% is in the top ten. Per germline, CDR1 SGHRS and CDR2 YFSETQ. CDR3 size: 16 residues. V lost 0 bases, J lost 1 base, and 13 bases lay in between. The receptor was derived from an adult with an advanced solid tumor such as melanoma, head and neck, liver or kidney cancer. Here the sequenced sample was CD4+ or CD8+ T cells sorted from blood, taken in a trial of the OX40 agonist ivuxolimab. The chain has TRBV5-1 and TRBJ2-5; D tentatively fits TRBD1 or TRBD2 (6 bases each). For the CDR3, the DNA is TGCGCCAGCAGCTTGGCCCCGGGGGCGAGCCAAGAGACCCAGTACTTC. It translates to CASSLAPGASQETQYF.